The clone carrying this T cell receptor (beta chain) was seen more than once but under ten times. Its antigen is undetermined. This entry is derived from a study of cytomegalovirus exposure and HLA in healthy donors. Turning to the study itself: Earlier, 110 million or so unique TCR beta sequences were recovered from around 190 million T cells by an analysis. Overall study results and limits: The Asian-associated ancestry cluster reportedly had fewer N-insertions than the roughly 670-donor mean in a later analysis.

All the people who gave samples were healthy bone marrow donors. Primers: 60 Vbeta forward and 13 Jbeta reverse. Using immunoSEQ multiplex PCR, the repertoire was profiled, and TCRdb retains in-frame clones only, with some absent. The table shows some 150,000 clones, with more than 80% occurring only once. This clonotype was obtained from a woman between 18 and 30 years old in good health and CMV-seronegative. The sample taken for sequencing was PBMCs.

For the CDR3, the DNA is TGCGCCAGCAGCTGGCCCAGCGGGAGGGGTTCCAGAAACATTCAGTACTTC. Translating it yields CASSWPSGRGSRNIQYF. The V gene is TRBV4-1, the J gene TRBJ2-4; 10 positions agree with TRBD2. CDR1 and CDR2 from the germline V gene are MGHRA and YSYEKL. The CDR3 is 17 amino acids. Germline trimming cut 5 bases from V and 6 bases from J; bases unmatched to any gene: 13.